The 24 T cell receptor beta chains below all came from one sample that was sequenced in a study of beta chain features in type 1 diabetes. Study observations and caveats: Among patients with Type 1 diabetes, TCRB CDR3s were moderately but significantly shorter in every one of the four CD4+ subsets.

Expressed TCRB transcripts were sequenced after all isolated RNA was converted to cDNA. Here immunoSEQ multiplex PCR was the method, and the copy in TCRdb shows in-frame clones only, minus some. This table has some 660,000 clones, over 13% appearing once. Their antigen targets remain unknown. Sequencing was performed on naive CD4+ T cells from blood. Receptors originate from a man aged 18 to 30 with type 1 diabetes.

This clone came up a few times. The chain is built from TRBV30 and TRBJ1-1, with 10 nucleotides matching TRBD1. The V gene end was trimmed by 3 bases and the J gene end by 5 bases; junction bases not matched to a gene: 12. Per the germline V gene, CDR1 is GTSNPN and CDR2 is SVGIG (reference sequence). The CDR3 totals 16 residues. CDR3 amino acids: CAWRKRDRGRRTEAFF. The DNA of the CDR3 is TGTGCCTGGAGGAAGAGAGACAGGGGGCGTAGGACTGAAGCTTTCTTT.

The V gene is TRBV29-1, the J gene TRBJ2-2; tentative D call: TRBD2 (5 bases). V was clipped by 4 bases and J by 2 bases, with 11 bases between them. The CDR3 contains 14 residues. CDR1 SQVTM and CDR2 ANQGSEA come from the germline V gene. DNA for the CDR3: TGCAGCGTTGTAGGACTGATTAACACCGGGGAGCTGTTTTTT. Amino acids: CSVVGLINTGELFF.

This clone was counted a few times. V usage is TRBV27 and J usage is TRBJ2-3, with D unresolved. V was cut by 5 bases and J by 0 bases, with 9 bases left in between. The CDR3 spans 14 residues. Germline V lookup: CDR1 MNHEY, CDR2 SMNVEV (reference sequence). CDR3: CASSRLGSTDTQYF. CDR3 DNA sequence: TGTGCCAGCAGTCGGCTGGGGAGCACAGATACGCAGTATTTT.

This chain joins TRBV10-3 and TRBJ2-7; 10 nucleotides agree with TRBD2. Germline CDR1 is ENHRY and CDR2 is SYGVKD. This CDR3 has 13 amino acids. V dropped 3 bases and J dropped 6; count of bases not matched to a gene: 2. CDR3 loop: CAISDSSGGEQYF. In DNA form, the CDR3 reads TGTGCCATCAGTGACTCTAGCGGGGGCGAGCAGTACTTC.

The chain joins TRBV6-5 to TRBJ2-1; possibly TRBD1 or TRBD2 for D (5 bases each). This CDR3 has 14 amino acids. CDR1 MNHEY and CDR2 SVGAGI come from the germline V gene. V lost 6 bases to trimming and J lost 5 bases, with 14 bases between them. The CDR3 DNA sequence: TGTGCCAGCAGACCCGGGACCTTCCACAATGAGCAGTTCTTC. Amino acid sequence: CASRPGTFHNEQFF.

A few counts support this clone. The chain links TRBV9 to TRBJ2-2, with D possibly TRBD2 on 7 matching bases. V was clipped by 4 bases and J by 3 bases, with 22 bases between them. The germline V gene encodes CDR1 SGDLS and CDR2 YYNGEE. CDR3 length: 18 residues. The CDR3 protein is CASSPPAGRGPYTGELFF. In nucleotides, the CDR3 is TGTGCCAGCAGCCCACCCGCCGGGCGGGGGCCATACACCGGGGAGCTGTTTTTT. The full variable domain, completed using reference TRBV9 and TRBJ2-2, is DSGVTQTPKHLITATGQRVTLRCSPRSGDLSVYWYQQSLDQGLQFLIQYYNGEERAKGNILERFSAQQFPDLHSELNLSSLELGDSALYFCASSPPAGRGPYTGELFFGEGSRLTVL.

The chain uses TRBV28 and TRBJ2-5, with D maybe TRBD1 (5 bases). Between the trimmed V and J ends, which lost 8 bases and 4 bases, there was a span of 11 bases. The CDR3 runs to 12 residues. Germline assignment: CDR1 MDHEN and CDR2 SYDVKM. Here the CDR3 reads CASCVTGETQYF. CDR3 in DNA: TGTGCCAGCTGCGTAACAGGAGAGACCCAGTACTTC.

This clone was seen a handful of times. This rearrangement joins TRBV27 to TRBJ2-3, with D hard to call. Trimming cost V 3 bases and J 3 bases, with 4 bases left between them. CDR1 MNHEY and CDR2 SMNVEV come from the germline V gene (reference sequence). The CDR3 is 12 amino acids. The CDR3 DNA reads TGTGCCAGCAGTTTGGGTACAGATACGCAGTATTTT. Protein product: CASSLGTDTQYF.

V usage is TRBV21-1 and J usage is TRBJ1-5; the tabulated D call, TRBD1, remains unverified against the DNA. TRBV21-1 constitutes a pseudogene. There are 14 residues in the CDR3. CDR3 in amino acids: CASCRTGADQPQHF. Written as DNA, the CDR3 is TGTGCCAGCTGCCGGACAGGGGCGGATCAGCCCCAGCATTTT.

This clone showed up just once. The chain carries TRBV5-1 and TRBJ1-1; weak D call: TRBD1 (5 bases). This CDR3 comprises 15 residues. Germline V gene lookup returns CDR1 SGHRS and CDR2 YFSETQ. Trimming took off 7 bases at V and 6 bases at J, with 22 bases between the two ends. The DNA of the CDR3 is TGCGCCAGCCACTTAACGCGTTCGCAGGGCTCTGAAGCTTTCTTT. This translates into CASHLTRSQGSEAFF.

This clone showed up just a few times. The chain combines TRBV19 with TRBJ2-7; 9 nucleotides align to TRBD1. Germline trimming cut 5 bases from V and 2 bases from J; bases unmatched to any gene: 7. The CDR3 runs to 15 residues. Germline CDR1 is LNHDA and CDR2 is SQIVND (reference sequence). CDR3 loop: CASSLAGTGTYEQYF. CDR3 DNA: TGTGCCAGTAGTCTAGCCGGGACAGGGACCTACGAGCAGTACTTC.

This clone was recorded a few times. The J gene is TRBJ1-3, the V gene TRBV7-9; 8 positions match TRBD1. Germline CDR1 and CDR2: SEHNR and FQNEAQ (reference sequence). This CDR3 is 15 amino acids long. J lost 4 bases, V lost 3 bases, and 5 bases had no gene match. The CDR3 DNA sequence: TGTGCCAGCAGCTTGCAGGGGGCGGAAGGAAACACCATATATTTT. This gives the protein CASSLQGAEGNTIYF.

The V and J genes are TRBV2 and TRBJ2-7, with 8 nucleotides matching TRBD2. After removal of 4 bases from V and 2 bases from J, the junction contained 4 bases not matched to a gene. Per germline, CDR1 SNHLY and CDR2 FYNNEI. The length of the CDR3 is 14 residues. CDR3: CASSVAGGTYEQYF. The CDR3, as DNA: TGTGCCAGCAGTGTGGCGGGGGGCACCTACGAGCAGTACTTC.

Concerning this clone: The same CDR3 arises from other DNA sequences in this sample as well. The chain is built from TRBV20-1 and TRBJ2-2; D is possibly TRBD1 (5 bases). V lost 1 base and J 8 bases, leaving 5 bases between the germline ends. CDR1 DFQATT and CDR2 SNEGSKA come from the germline V gene (reference sequence). This CDR3 contains 11 residues. The CDR3 region has the DNA TGCAGTGCTAGAGGGACAGGGGAGCTGTTTTTT. It encodes CSARGTGELFF.

The CDR3 here is CSVLGRPMNTEAFF. In DNA, the CDR3 is TGCAGCGTCTTAGGGAGGCCGATGAACACTGAAGCTTTCTTT. The V call is TRBV29-1, the J call TRBJ1-1; D is undetermined. Trimming cost V 6 bases and J 0 bases, with 14 bases left between them. The germline gives CDR1 SQVTM, CDR2 ANQGSEA. This CDR3 has 14 residues. The full variable domain, its missing parts supplied by reference TRBV29-1 and TRBJ1-1, is SAVISQKPSRDICQRGTSLTIQCQVDSQVTMMFWYRQQPGQSLTLIATANQGSEATYESGFVIDKFPISRPNLTFSTLTVSNMSPEDSSIYLCSVLGRPMNTEAFFGQGTRLTVV.

The rearrangement joins TRBV7-9 to TRBJ1-1; TRBD1 is a possible D gene (6 bases). V lost 10 bases and J lost 3, with 15 bases in between. The germline gives CDR1 SEHNR, CDR2 FQNEAQ (reference sequence). This CDR3 has 13 residues. As DNA, the CDR3 is TGTGCCACCGGTGAAAGGGGGGACACTGAAGCTTTCTTT. Translating it yields CATGERGDTEAFF. Full variable domain (missing parts from reference TRBV7-9 and TRBJ1-1): DTGVSQNPRHKITKRGQNVTFRCDPISEHNRLYWYRQTLGQGPEFLTYFQNEAQLEKSRLLSDRFSAERPKGSFSTLEIQRTEQGDSAMYLCATGERGDTEAFFGQGTRLTVV.

This chain connects TRBV9 to TRBJ2-5; D not certain. Germline V gene lookup returns CDR1 SGDLS and CDR2 YYNGEE. This CDR3 region has 15 residues. The V end lost 0 bases, the J end lost 0 bases, and 9 bases lay between the germline ends. CDR3 sequence: CASSVDPLDQETQYF. Here the CDR3 DNA reads TGTGCCAGCAGCGTAGACCCTCTAGACCAAGAGACCCAGTACTTC.

In this sample, this clone turned up a few times. The chain carries TRBV11-1 and TRBJ2-1; 9 nucleotides agree with TRBD1. From germline, CDR1 is SGHAT and CDR2 FQDESV (reference sequence). The CDR3 consists of 14 residues. The V gene end was trimmed by 5 bases and the J gene end by 9 bases; junction bases not matched to a gene: 8. The CDR3 spells CASSVSGTGSEQFF. CDR3 coding DNA: TGTGCCAGCAGCGTATCCGGGACAGGGAGTGAGCAGTTCTTC.

This clone appeared a few times. This sequence joins TRBV28 and TRBJ2-6; 14 bases agree with TRBD2. The CDR3 is made up of 19 amino acids. V dropped 7 bases and J dropped 2; count of bases not matched to a gene: 10. Germline CDR1 MDHEN, CDR2 SYDVKM. The CDR3 loop is CASKGLAGDTPPGANVLTF. DNA for the CDR3: TGTGCCAGCAAGGGACTAGCGGGGGATACCCCACCTGGGGCCAACGTCCTGACTTTC.

About this clone: This sequence may be a read error, since a much larger clone differs from it by one base. The V gene is TRBV6-5, the J gene TRBJ2-3; D unclear. CDR1 is MNHEY and CDR2 is SVGAGI in the germline V gene. V was shortened by 6 bases and J by 1 base, with 2 bases between the two germline ends. The CDR3 totals 11 residues. CDR3 DNA: TGTGCCAGCAGGGGCACAGATACGCAGTATTTT. Its translation is CASRGTDTQYF.

In this sample, this clone turned up a few times. The chain employs TRBV28 and TRBJ2-7; D uncertain. The CDR3 spans 13 residues. The germline V and J ends were trimmed by 4 bases and 2 bases, with 9 bases remaining between them. Germline V lookup: CDR1 MDHEN, CDR2 SYDVKM. The CDR3 DNA reads TGTGCCAGCAGTTCTGGTGTAACCTACGAGCAGTACTTC. Its translation is CASSSGVTYEQYF.

This clone has just a few counts. This sequence joins TRBV7-9 and TRBJ2-1; the D is unclear. Between the trimmed V and J ends, which lost 5 bases and 8 bases, there was a span of 16 bases. The germline V gene has CDR1 SEHNR and CDR2 FQNEAQ (reference sequence). This CDR3 spans 14 amino acids. The CDR3 loop reads CASSLPGVLDEQFF. In nucleotides, the CDR3 is TGTGCCAGCAGCCTCCCTGGTGTCTTAGATGAGCAGTTCTTC.

The rearrangement links TRBV18 to TRBJ2-3; no firm D call. Trimming took off 2 bases at V and 1 base at J, with 4 bases between the two ends. The CDR3 contains 13 residues. Germline V gene data show CDR1 as KGHSH and CDR2 as LQKENI. DNA of the CDR3: TGTGCCAGCTCACCAGAAGGCACAGATACGCAGTATTTT. Translated, it gives CASSPEGTDTQYF.

This clone was counted a few times. This chain uses TRBV18 with TRBJ1-4; D perhaps matches TRBD1 (5 bases). V was cut by 1 base and J by 8 bases, with 11 bases left in between. CDR1 and CDR2 (germline): KGHSH, LQKENI. The CDR3 sequence is 14 residues long. CDR3 DNA: TGTGCCAGCTCACCACAGGGTGAGGGGGAAAAACTGTTTTTT. Amino acids: CASSPQGEGEKLFF. The entire variable domain, with the rest obtained from reference TRBV18 and TRBJ1-4, is as follows: NAGVMQNPRHLVRRRGQEARLRCSPMKGHSHVYWYRQLPEEGLKFMVYLQKENIIDESGMPKERFSAEFPKEGPSILRIQQVVRGDSAAYFCASSPQGEGEKLFFGSGTQLSVL.